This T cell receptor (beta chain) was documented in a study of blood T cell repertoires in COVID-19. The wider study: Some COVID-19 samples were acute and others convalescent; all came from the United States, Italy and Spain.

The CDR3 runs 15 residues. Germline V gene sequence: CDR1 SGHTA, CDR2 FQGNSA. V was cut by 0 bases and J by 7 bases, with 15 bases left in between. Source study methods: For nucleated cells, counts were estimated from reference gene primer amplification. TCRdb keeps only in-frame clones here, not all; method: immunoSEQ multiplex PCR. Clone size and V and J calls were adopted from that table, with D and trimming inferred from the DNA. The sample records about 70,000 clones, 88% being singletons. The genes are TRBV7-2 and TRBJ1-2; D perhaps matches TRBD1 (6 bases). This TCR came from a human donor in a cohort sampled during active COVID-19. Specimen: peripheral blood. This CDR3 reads CASSLALGAQLGYTF. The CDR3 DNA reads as TGTGCCAGCAGCTTAGCATTGGGGGCGCAGCTTGGCTACACCTTC.